This TCR beta chain was identified during a study of CD8+ T cells in alopecia areata (dated by TCRdb to 2016 to 2018). The study in broad terms: Treated patients were enrolled in an open-label pilot trial of oral tofacitinib at 5 to 10 mg twice daily for moderate-to-severe alopecia areata. RNA was extracted with the PAXgene miRNA kit for fixed scalp, the miRNeasy kit for PBMCs, and the RNeasy kit for mouse skin. Amplification of TCRbeta CDR3 regions was done by immunoSEQ multiplex PCR using 35 Vbeta forward primers and 13 Jbeta reverse primers. Tofacitinib was administered for 6 to 18 months, and 6 months of follow-up off drug were then conducted to assess delayed response and recurrence. Scalp clonality was compared across normal scalp (n=4), patchy alopecia areata scalp (n=8), and alopecia totalis/universalis scalp (n=8). To study T cell clonal expansion in alopecia areata, the researchers applied high-throughput TCRbeta sequencing to both the C3H/HeJ mouse model and human patients. Tofacitinib-treated patients had biopsies at baseline and at 4 and 24 weeks of treatment, with a later scalp biopsy in several patients. Human TCRbeta sequencing covered scalp tissue and sorted CD4+ and CD8+ peripheral blood T cells from patchy and totalis/universalis alopecia areata patients and healthy controls. General conclusions and limits of the study: Higher clonality and more expanded CD8+ clones were observed in lesional scalp than in normal scalp, particularly in alopecia totalis/universalis, a finding suggestive of antigenic drive. Unlike mouse skin, which is dominated by gammadelta T cells, normal human skin has resident alphabeta T cells that are also sequenced, and this complicates analysis of the scalp TCR repertoire. Compared with mice, TCR sequences shared between patients were less clear, possibly partly because of HLA diversity across the patient population.

What this sample's time point label stands for: baseline before oral tofacitinib. Lesional scalp punch biopsies and peripheral blood were collected from alopecia areata patients. After PBMCs were isolated by density centrifugation and stained for CD3, CD4 and CD8, a FACSAria was used to sort CD4+ and CD8+ T cells. Points on this clone: It has no known antigen specificity. No much larger clone is present one base from it, and per-base qualities are unavailable.

Taken from the germline V gene, the CDR1 and CDR2 loops are SQVTM and ANQGSEA. Measured from the cysteine to the phenylalanine, the CDR3 is 12 residues long. CDR3 DNA is the only sequence kept; it has 36 bases, read in frame from the first base. Trimming removed 2 bases from V and 4 bases from J, leaving 8 bases between the germline ends. The library relied on the immunoSEQ multiplex PCR assay. RNA was extracted from all samples and reverse transcribed into cDNA, which served as template for TCR sequencing. SuperScript III was used for first-strand cDNA synthesis, primed with a 2:1 mix of oligo-dT and random hexamers. Amplification bias was assessed with a synthetic immune receptor repertoire, and residual bias was removed computationally. The authors' analysis ran thus. After raw reads were preprocessed to remove errors, the CDR3 was defined following IMGT conventions as running from the conserved cysteine to phenylalanine. Clonality was computed by normalizing Shannon entropy by log2 of the number of productive unique TCRs and subtracting the result from 1. Whether scalp clones were CD4 or CD8 was inferred by matching scalp TCRbeta sequences against CD4 and CD8 repertoires sorted from blood. Here the immuneACCESS table is served through TCRdb, limited to in-frame sequences with V and J called. Missing clones are a known gap in these copies; in checked studies unresolved V genes cover under half, and the rest lacks a known reason. The V and J calls and the clone size are those of that table, but D and trimming were determined from the DNA. Present in this sample are some 170,000 clones, less than 75% of which were seen just once. 11% of the sample is in the top ten clones.

The sequenced sample was CD8+ T cells sorted from blood, obtained at week 0. This receptor chain uses TRBV29-1 and TRBJ2-5; there is no confident call for the D gene. The clonotype originates from a human donor with alopecia areata. Read as DNA, the sequence is TGCAGCGTTGAAAGTGGTGGAGAGACCCAGTACTTC. The resulting protein is CSVESGGETQYF.